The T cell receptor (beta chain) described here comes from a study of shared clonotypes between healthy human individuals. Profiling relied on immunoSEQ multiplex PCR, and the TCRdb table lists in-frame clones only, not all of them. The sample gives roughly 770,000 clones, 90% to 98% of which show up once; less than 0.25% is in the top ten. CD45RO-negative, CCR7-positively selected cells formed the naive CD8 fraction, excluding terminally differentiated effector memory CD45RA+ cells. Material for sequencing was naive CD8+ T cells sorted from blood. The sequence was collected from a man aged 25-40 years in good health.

DNA of the CDR3: TGTGCCAGCAGCCCGACTAGTTCAAGCGGCGAGCAGTACTTC. Translating gives CASSPTSSSGEQYF. V usage is TRBV6-5 and J usage is TRBJ2-7, with D possibly TRBD2 on 6 matching bases. Germline V CDR1 and CDR2: MNHEY, SVGAGI. The CDR3 length is 14 residues. Trimming shortened V by 6 bases and J by 6 bases, and 18 bases separated the two germline ends.